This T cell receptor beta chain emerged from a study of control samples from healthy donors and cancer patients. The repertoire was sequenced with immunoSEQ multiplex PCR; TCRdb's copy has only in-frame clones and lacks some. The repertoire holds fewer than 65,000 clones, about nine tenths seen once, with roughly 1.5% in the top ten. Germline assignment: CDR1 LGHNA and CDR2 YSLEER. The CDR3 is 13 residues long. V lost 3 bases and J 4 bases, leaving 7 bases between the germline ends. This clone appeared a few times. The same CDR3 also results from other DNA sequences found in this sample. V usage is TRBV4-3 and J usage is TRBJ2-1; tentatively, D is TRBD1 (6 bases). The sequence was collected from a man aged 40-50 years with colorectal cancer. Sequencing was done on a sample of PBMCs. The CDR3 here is CASSQGAYNEQFF. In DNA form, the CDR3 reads TGCGCCAGCAGCCAGGGGGCTTACAATGAGCAGTTCTTC.